This T cell receptor (beta chain) came from a study of cytomegalovirus exposure and HLA in healthy donors. Study outcomes and limitations: The study recorded 164 TCR beta chains that were cytomegalovirus-associated.

Remarks on this clone: Its antigen is currently unknown.

V lost 1 base to trimming and J lost 4 bases; unmatched junction nucleotides: 4. This CDR3 spans 16 amino acids. Germline V gene data show CDR1 as SGHNT and CDR2 as YENEEA. Vbeta (60) and Jbeta (13) primers were used in the PCR. Some clones are missing from TCRdb's copy, which holds only in-frame ones; the method was immunoSEQ multiplex PCR. The repertoire has 150,000 or so clones, about 69% of them found once; the top ten carry 2% to 3%. The rearrangement joins TRBV11-3 to TRBJ2-2; TRBD2 agrees at 9 bases. The TCR sequence derives from a human donor in good health. Sample: PBMCs. The CDR3 is CASSLVRGGGTGELFF. The DNA for the CDR3 is TGTGCCAGCAGCTTAGTCCGCGGGGGGGGCACCGGGGAGCTGTTTTTT.